What follows is one T cell receptor (beta chain) and its context. Its cognate antigen is unknown. The sample originates from a study of shared clonotypes between healthy human individuals. The wider study: Researchers assigned three CD4 naive, three CD4 memory, two CD8 naive and one CD8 memory plate to each donor. Study outcomes and limitations: Even with large depth, rarefaction showed that sorted-subset sequencing was incomplete.

This CDR3 has 13 amino acids. The ends were cut back, 4 bases at V and 9 bases at J, with 10 bases in the middle. The germline CDR1 and CDR2 sequences are WSHSY and SAAADI. An even split of each subset's genomic DNA across several immunoSEQ plates was performed. The protocol was immunoSEQ multiplex PCR, while the TCRdb copy is restricted to in-frame clones and leaves out a portion. The sample carries approximately 980,000 clones, approximately 80% recorded once. Sequencing was performed on memory CD4+ T cells sorted from blood. Subset described: CD45RA-negative fraction. The rearrangement links TRBV10-2 to TRBJ1-6; no definite D call. The clonotype was recovered from a man between 18 and 29 years old in good health. CDR3 protein: CASSAGPPSPLHF. The CDR3 nucleotides read TGCGCCAGCAGTGCGGGTCCCCCTTCACCCCTCCACTTT.